Presented here are 10 T cell receptor beta chains from one specimen sequenced in a study of blood T cell repertoires in COVID-19. Only in-frame clones appear in the TCRdb table, and some are missing; sequencing was by immunoSEQ multiplex PCR. This table has under 250,000 clones, 80% to 95% appearing once. Material for sequencing was peripheral blood. All receptors derive from a man aged 55 to 70 with COVID-19, enrolled during active disease.

This CDR3 reads CASSQGDRGTGELFF. CDR3 coding DNA: TGCGCCAGCAGCCAGGGGGACAGGGGAACCGGGGAGCTGTTTTTT. J is TRBJ2-2 and V is TRBV4-1; 10 nucleotides match TRBD1. The CDR3 is made up of 15 amino acids. Germline V gives CDR1 MGHRA, CDR2 YSYEKL. Trimming took 3 bases from V and 5 from J; bases not matched to a gene: 3.

This chain links TRBV5-8 with TRBJ1-3; 7 nucleotides agree with TRBD1. The CDR3 is 16 residues long. CDR1 and CDR2 (germline): SGHTS, YDEGEE. Trimming removed 4 bases from V and 2 bases from J; junction bases left unmatched: 9. The CDR3 protein is CASSADRDSAGNTIYF. As DNA, the CDR3 is TGTGCCAGCAGCGCAGACAGGGACTCGGCTGGAAACACCATATATTTT. The full variable domain, its missing parts supplied by reference TRBV5-8 and TRBJ1-3, is EAGVTQSPTHLIKTRGQQATLRCSPISGHTSVYWYQQALGLGLQFLLWYDEGEERNRGNFPPRFSGRQFPNYSSELNVNALELEDSALYLCASSADRDSAGNTIYFGEGSWLTVV.

V gene TRBV19 combines with J gene TRBJ2-7, with 7 bases identical to TRBD1. V lost 6 bases and J lost 12; bases outside the gene matches: 14. Germline assignment: CDR1 LNHDA and CDR2 SQIVND (reference sequence). The CDR3 loop spans 13 amino acids. This CDR3 reads CASSQTRGSPLYF. CDR3 coding DNA: TGTGCCAGTAGCCAGACCAGGGGGTCCCCACTGTACTTC. Full variable domain (rest looked up from reference TRBV19 and TRBJ2-7): DGGITQSPKYLFRKEGQNVTLSCEQNLNHDAMYWYRQDPGQGLRLIYYSQIVNDFQKGDIAEGYSVSREKKESFPLTVTSAQKNPTAFYLCASSQTRGSPLYFGPGTRLTVT.

With regard to this clone: Other DNA sequences in this sample translate to the same CDR3. V and J are TRBV24-1 and TRBJ1-2, with TRBD1 as a possible D gene (5 bases). Trimming cost V 4 bases and J 4 bases, with 15 bases left between them. Germline V gene lookup returns CDR1 KGHDR and CDR2 SFDVKD. CDR3 size: 15 residues. The CDR3 bases are TGTGCCACCAGTGACCCCGGGCAGGGAGGCTATGGCTACACCTTC. Translating gives CATSDPGQGGYGYTF.

This chain links TRBV3-1 (or the pseudogene TRBV3-2) with TRBJ2-7, with 11 bases aligning to TRBD1. The J segment lost 0 bases and the V segment lost 0 bases, leaving 7 bases of the junction unmatched. This CDR3 region has 18 residues. Per the germline V gene, CDR1 is LGHDT and CDR2 is YNNKEL (reference sequence). The CDR3 sequence is CASSQEVTGTGGSYEQYF. The CDR3 bases are TGTGCCAGCAGCCAAGAGGTGACCGGGACAGGGGGCTCCTACGAGCAGTACTTC.

The CDR3 loop reads CAWSALAGGSYNEQFF. Here the CDR3 DNA reads TGTGCCTGGAGTGCACTAGCGGGAGGTTCCTACAATGAGCAGTTCTTC. This chain links TRBV30 with TRBJ2-1, with TRBD2 matching 12 bases. This CDR3 comprises 16 residues. The germline V gene encodes CDR1 GTSNPN and CDR2 SVGIG (reference sequence). V lost 1 base to trimming and J lost 1 base; unmatched junction nucleotides: 2.

The V gene is TRBV15, the J gene TRBJ2-1; 8 positions agree with TRBD2. Germline-derived CDR1 and CDR2 are LNHNV and YYDKDF (reference sequence). The trim removed 1 base at V and 10 bases at J, leaving 12 bases unmatched. The CDR3 totals 16 residues. CDR3 in DNA: TGTGCCACCAGCAGAGTAGGTAGCGGGACTCCCAAGGAGCAGTTCTTC. This codes for CATSRVGSGTPKEQFF.

The chain has TRBV19 and TRBJ1-1; D is possibly TRBD1 (5 bases). The CDR3 loop spans 13 amino acids. Trimming left V 5 bases short and J 6 bases short, with 13 bases between. Germline assignment: CDR1 LNHDA and CDR2 SQIVND (reference sequence). CDR3 bases: TGTGCCAGTAGTCAAGGGGTTGAGGCTGAAGCTTTCTTT. The encoded protein is CASSQGVEAEAFF.

CDR3 nucleotide sequence: TGTGCCAGCAGCCAACTCGTCACAGGTTCCGAGCAGTACTTC. Amino acid sequence: CASSQLVTGSEQYF. The chain couples TRBV3-1 (or the pseudogene TRBV3-2) to TRBJ2-7; D is possibly TRBD1 (5 bases). Germline V gene lookup returns CDR1 LGHDT and CDR2 YNNKEL (reference sequence). Deletions cut 2 bases from V and 6 bases from J, with 14 bases between. CDR3 length: 14 residues.

The chain combines TRBV28 with TRBJ1-2; 7 bases map to TRBD1. There are 13 residues in the CDR3. Germline assignment: CDR1 MDHEN and CDR2 SYDVKM. After removal of 7 bases from V and 0 bases from J, the junction contained 2 bases not matched to a gene. In DNA form, the CDR3 reads TGTGCCAGCACCGGGACAGCTAACTATGGCTACACCTTC. This gives the protein CASTGTANYGYTF.